The sample holds a few counts of the clone carrying this T cell receptor beta chain. Its antigen is currently unknown. CDR3 length: 14 residues. Germline V gene data show CDR1 as PRHDT and CDR2 as FYEKMQ (reference sequence). The V and J ends lost 2 bases and 2 bases respectively, with 7 bases between them. This record belongs to a study of early T cells in non-severe SARS-CoV-2 infection. Study-wide background: The chains were unpaired, and the sequenced material was bulk RNA from unsorted whole blood.

Individual cDNA molecules were tagged with unique molecular identifiers, the study reported. TCRdb re-called the 5' RACE reads through MiXCR, storing one row per CDR3 protein. The sample holds tens of thousands of distinct CDR3 sequences, 23% seen once. Regarding the study as a whole: Anti-spike CD8 responses were favored in VDJdb matching, and private and CD4 specificities were missed.

The sample here was whole blood, taken at baseline. The rearrangement joins TRBV13 to TRBJ1-3; D is uncertain. The clonotype was recovered from an adult who was a healthcare worker with PCR-confirmed SARS-CoV-2 infection or an uninfected control (not recorded which). CDR3 bases: TGTGCCAGCAGCTTACGGGCAACTGGAAACACCATATATTTT. It is translated as CASSLRATGNTIYF.